These T cell receptor beta chains were read from a single sample in a study of regulatory T cells in long-lasting Graves disease. Via MiXCR, TCRdb re-called the multiplex PCR reads, giving one row per CDR3 protein. Among under 250,000 distinct CDR3 sequences listed, roughly 19% were seen once. The data also belong to a second study, concerning T cells in Graves' hyperthyroidism and ophthalmopathy.

The material was peripheral blood mononuclear cells (PBMCs), obtained at new diagnosis, from a patient treated with antithyroid drugs. The receptors shown here come from a woman in her twenties or thirties with Graves disease. Both conserved end residues are part of each CDR3. D genes are given only for firm matches. Clone size appears in some rows only: once, few, many, or a class for an expanded clone.

clone_size j_call d_call v_call cdr3_aa cdr3_nt
once TRBJ1-1 . TRBV4-1 CASSQDGRFANTEAFF TGCGCCAGCAGCCAAGATGGAAGGTTTGCGAACACTGAAGCTTTCTTT
many TRBJ2-2 TRBD1 TRBV27 CASQRRGLGGELFF TGTGCCAGCCAGCGCAGGGGGCTCGGCGGGGAGCTGTTTTTT
many TRBJ1-5 . TRBV10-2 CASSEMRGGWKPQHF TGCGCCAGCAGTGAGATGAGGGGGGGCTGGAAGCCCCAGCATTTT
many TRBJ2-4 . TRBV7-9 CASSLWRGEIAKNIQYF TGTGCCAGCAGCTTATGGCGAGGGGAGATAGCCAAAAACATTCAGTACTTC
many TRBJ2-6 . TRBV20-1 CSAHRVNSGSGANVLTF TGCAGTGCCCACCGCGTAAACTCTGGATCCGGGGCCAACGTCCTGACTTTC
. TRBJ2-1 . TRBV11-2 CASSLDPGAYNEQFF TGTGCCAGCAGCTTAGATCCGGGGGCGTACAATGAGCAGTTCTTC
many TRBJ2-1 TRBD2 TRBV24-1 CATSESGSMNNEQFF TGTGCCACCAGTGAAAGCGGGAGCATGAACAATGAGCAGTTCTTC
many TRBJ1-1 . TRBV7-9 CASSFTGHEAFF TGTGCCAGCAGCTTTACAGGGCATGAAGCTTTCTTT
many TRBJ2-7 TRBD1 TRBV27 CASRPTGTGSYEQYF TGTGCCAGCAGGCCAACCGGGACAGGGAGCTACGAGCAGTACTTC
many TRBJ2-1 TRBD2 TRBV27 CASSLSSKSGRGEQFF TGTGCCAGCAGTTTATCGTCTAAGAGCGGGAGAGGTGAGCAGTTCTTC
few TRBJ2-3 . TRBV28 CASSLRSLDTQYF TGTGCCAGCAGTTTAAGGTCTTTAGATACGCAGTATTTT
many TRBJ1-1 . TRBV12-3/TRBV12-4 CASSPHRGLFEAFF TGTGCCAGCAGCCCTCACCGGGGTCTCTTTGAAGCTTTCTTT
many TRBJ1-1 . TRBV27 CASQGRGTEAFF TGTGCCAGCCAAGGGAGGGGCACTGAAGCTTTCTTT
. TRBJ2-7 . TRBV20-1 CSARARRDRGLADYEQYF TGCAGTGCTAGAGCTCGACGGGACAGGGGACTAGCGGACTACGAGCAGTACTTC
many TRBJ1-4 . TRBV30 CAWNRSWREKLFF TGTGCCTGGAATCGAAGTTGGCGTGAAAAACTGTTTTTT
many TRBJ2-1 TRBD1 TRBV7-3 CASSLSQGANEQFF TGTGCCAGCAGCTTGAGTCAGGGGGCGAATGAGCAGTTCTTC
many TRBJ2-5 TRBD1 TRBV28 CASSLLTGGAGETQYF TGTGCCAGCAGTTTATTGACAGGGGGTGCTGGAGAGACCCAGTACTTC